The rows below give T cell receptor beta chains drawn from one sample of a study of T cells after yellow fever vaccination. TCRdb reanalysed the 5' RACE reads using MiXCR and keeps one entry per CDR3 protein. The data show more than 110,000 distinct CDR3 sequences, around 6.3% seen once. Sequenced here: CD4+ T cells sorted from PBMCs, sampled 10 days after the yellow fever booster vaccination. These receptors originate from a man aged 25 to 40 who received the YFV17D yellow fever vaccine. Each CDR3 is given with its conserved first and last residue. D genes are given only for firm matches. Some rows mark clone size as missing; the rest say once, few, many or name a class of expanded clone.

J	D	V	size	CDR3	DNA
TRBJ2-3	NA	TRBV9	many	CASSVAGRFTDTQYF	TGTGCCAGCAGCGTAGCGGGGCGTTTCACAGATACGCAGTATTTT
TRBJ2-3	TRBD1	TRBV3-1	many	CASSLTGQHTDTQYF	TGTGCCAGCAGCCTTACGGGACAGCACACAGATACGCAGTATTTT
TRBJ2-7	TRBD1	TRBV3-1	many	CASRGTDLYEQYF	TGTGCCAGCAGGGGGACAGACCTCTACGAGCAGTACTTC
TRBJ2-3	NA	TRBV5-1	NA	CASSTGTLGATDTQYF	TGCGCCAGCAGCACCGGGACCTTAGGGGCCACAGATACGCAGTATTTT
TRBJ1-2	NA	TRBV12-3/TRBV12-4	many	CASSSLYGYTF	TGTGCCAGCAGTTCTCTCTATGGCTACACCTTC
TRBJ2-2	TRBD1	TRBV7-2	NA	CASEPGQGAGELFF	TGTGCCAGCGAACCGGGACAGGGGGCCGGGGAGCTGTTTTTT
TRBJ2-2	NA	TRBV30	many	CAWSVLYSGPGELFF	TGTGCCTGGAGTGTATTATACAGCGGGCCCGGGGAGCTGTTTTTT
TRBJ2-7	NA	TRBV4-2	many	CASSQQKKGNEQYF	TGTGCCAGCAGCCAGCAAAAAAAGGGGAACGAGCAGTACTTC
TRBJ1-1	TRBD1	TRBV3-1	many	CASSSRGDTEAFF	TGTGCCAGCAGCTCCAGGGGGGACACTGAAGCTTTCTTT
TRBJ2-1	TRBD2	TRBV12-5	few	CASGPSGSSYNEQFF	TGTGCTAGTGGACCGAGCGGGAGCTCCTACAATGAGCAGTTCTTC
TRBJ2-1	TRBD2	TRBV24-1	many	CATSDLGGGSYNEQFF	TGTGCCACCAGTGATTTGGGGGGGGGGTCCTACAATGAGCAGTTCTTC
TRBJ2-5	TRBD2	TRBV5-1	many	CASSPGGGVAETQYF	TGCGCCAGCAGCCCCGGTGGGGGGGTCGCGGAGACCCAGTACTTC
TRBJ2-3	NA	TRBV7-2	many	CAKGEWPDTQYF	TGTGCCAAAGGGGAATGGCCAGATACGCAGTATTTT
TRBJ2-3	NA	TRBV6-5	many	CASSYSRDQGTQYF	TGTGCCAGCAGTTACTCCAGGGATCAGGGTACGCAGTATTTT
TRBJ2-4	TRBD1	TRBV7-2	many	CASSPGTGGYIQYF	TGTGCCAGCAGCCCCGGGACAGGGGGATACATTCAGTACTTC
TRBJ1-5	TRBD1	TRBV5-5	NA	CASSQDRGFNQPQHF	TGTGCCAGCAGCCAGGACAGGGGGTTCAATCAGCCCCAGCATTTT
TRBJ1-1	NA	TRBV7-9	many	CASSSPRGHILNTEAFF	TGTGCCAGCAGCTCCCCCCGTGGACATATATTGAACACTGAAGCTTTCTTT